A selection of T cell receptor beta chains follows, all from one sample in a study of Graves' ophthalmopathy and Graves' hyperthyroidism. TCRdb processed the multiplex PCR reads anew with MiXCR; each CDR3 protein has one entry. The table records about 370,000 distinct CDR3 sequences, about a sixth of them present only once. Sequenced input: peripheral blood. The source is an adult woman with stable Graves' hyperthyroidism. CDR3s include the opening cysteine and the closing phenylalanine or tryptophan. The D gene is left open where the match is weak. Clone size is shown for a subset of rows, as once, few, many or a class of expanded clone.

CDR3nt: TGTGCCAGCTCACCACCGGGGGCCCCCCACTACGAGCAGTACTTC
CDR3aa: CASSPPGAPHYEQYF
j_gene: TRBJ2-7
d_gene: -
v_gene: TRBV18
abundance: many

CDR3nt: TGTGCCAGCAGTACGACAGGGGGGATCACTGAAGCTTTCTTT
CDR3aa: CASSTTGGITEAFF
j_gene: TRBJ1-1
d_gene: TRBD1
v_gene: TRBV12-3/TRBV12-4
abundance: -

CDR3nt: TGTGCCAGCAGTGTCGATAGCCCCAAAGGCGGTCAGCCCCAGCATTTT
CDR3aa: CASSVDSPKGGQPQHF
j_gene: TRBJ1-5
d_gene: -
v_gene: TRBV2
abundance: many

CDR3nt: TGCAGTGCCAAACAGGGGGCTATGGATCAGCCCCAGCATTTT
CDR3aa: CSAKQGAMDQPQHF
j_gene: TRBJ1-5
d_gene: TRBD1
v_gene: TRBV20-1
abundance: many

CDR3nt: TGTGCCAGTAGTATAGTAAGACTAGCGGGAGACACCGGGGAGCTGTTTTTT
CDR3aa: CASSIVRLAGDTGELFF
j_gene: TRBJ2-2
d_gene: TRBD2
v_gene: TRBV19
abundance: many

CDR3nt: TGTGCCAGCAGTTTAGTGGGATCGACCTACGAGCAGTACTTC
CDR3aa: CASSLVGSTYEQYF
j_gene: TRBJ2-7
d_gene: -
v_gene: TRBV6-2/TRBV6-3
abundance: many

CDR3nt: TGTGCCACCAGTACAGGTGGTACCTACGAGCAGTACTTC
CDR3aa: CATSTGGTYEQYF
j_gene: TRBJ2-7
d_gene: -
v_gene: TRBV24-1
abundance: many

CDR3nt: TGTGCCATCCGGGTTGGGGAATCGAACACCGGGGAGCTGTTTTTT
CDR3aa: CAIRVGESNTGELFF
j_gene: TRBJ2-2
d_gene: -
v_gene: TRBV12-3/TRBV12-4
abundance: many

CDR3nt: TGTGCCAGCAGTCGGGACAGGGGGCGAACTGGAAACACCATATATTTT
CDR3aa: CASSRDRGRTGNTIYF
j_gene: TRBJ1-3
d_gene: TRBD1
v_gene: TRBV6-2/TRBV6-3
abundance: -

CDR3nt: TGTGCCAGCAGTTTATCGCGGGCTGGGGCCAACGTCCTGACTTTC
CDR3aa: CASSLSRAGANVLTF
j_gene: TRBJ2-6
d_gene: -
v_gene: TRBV28
abundance: many

CDR3nt: TGTGCCAGCAGTTTATCCAGGGGCTACGAGCAGTACTTC
CDR3aa: CASSLSRGYEQYF
j_gene: TRBJ2-7
d_gene: -
v_gene: TRBV28
abundance: many

CDR3nt: TGCGCCAGCAGCCTCCAAAGTTGGGGTCCGGGGAACACTGAAGCTTTCTTT
CDR3aa: CASSLQSWGPGNTEAFF
j_gene: TRBJ1-1
d_gene: -
v_gene: TRBV4-3
abundance: many

CDR3nt: TGCGCCAGCAGCCAAGATAGGAGGGCAACAGGGGGCTTACACACTGAAGCTTTCTTT
CDR3aa: CASSQDRRATGGLHTEAFF
j_gene: TRBJ1-1
d_gene: TRBD1
v_gene: TRBV4-1
abundance: few

CDR3nt: TGTGCCAGCAGCCTGACAGGGGGAGGCTCCTACGAGCAGTACTTC
CDR3aa: CASSLTGGGSYEQYF
j_gene: TRBJ2-7
d_gene: TRBD1
v_gene: TRBV5-6
abundance: many

CDR3nt: TGTGCCAGTAGTATAGACAGGTGGGGGACTGAAGCTTTCTTT
CDR3aa: CASSIDRWGTEAFF
j_gene: TRBJ1-1
d_gene: -
v_gene: TRBV19
abundance: many

CDR3nt: TGTGCCAGCTCCTACCGGGACAAGAACTACGAGCAGTACTTC
CDR3aa: CASSYRDKNYEQYF
j_gene: TRBJ2-7
d_gene: -
v_gene: TRBV6-5
abundance: many

CDR3nt: TGTGCCAGCAGTGAGCCTCGGACAGAGAGGGAGACCCAGTACTTC
CDR3aa: CASSEPRTERETQYF
j_gene: TRBJ2-5
d_gene: -
v_gene: TRBV25-1
abundance: -

CDR3nt: TGTGCCAGCAGTTGGGGACGACCCCAAAGCAATCAGCCCCAGCATTTT
CDR3aa: CASSWGRPQSNQPQHF
j_gene: TRBJ1-5
d_gene: -
v_gene: TRBV12-3/TRBV12-4
abundance: many

CDR3nt: TGTGCCAGCAGGGGATCTAGCAGGATCTCCTACGAGCAGTACTTC
CDR3aa: CASRGSSRISYEQYF
j_gene: TRBJ2-7
d_gene: -
v_gene: TRBV6-1
abundance: many

CDR3nt: TGTGCCAGCAGCCCCCGGGACCTGGCTGGAAACACCATATATTTT
CDR3aa: CASSPRDLAGNTIYF
j_gene: TRBJ1-3
d_gene: -
v_gene: TRBV7-9
abundance: few

CDR3nt: TGTGCCAGCAGCACCGACACGGGGAGAAATTCACCCCTCCACTTT
CDR3aa: CASSTDTGRNSPLHF
j_gene: TRBJ1-6
d_gene: -
v_gene: TRBV9
abundance: many

CDR3nt: TGCAGTGTGCAGACTAGCGGGTACCAAGAGACCCAGTACTTC
CDR3aa: CSVQTSGYQETQYF
j_gene: TRBJ2-5
d_gene: TRBD2
v_gene: TRBV20-1
abundance: few

CDR3nt: TGCAGTGCTAGAGTAGCGGGAGTGAACGAGCAGTACTTC
CDR3aa: CSARVAGVNEQYF
j_gene: TRBJ2-7
d_gene: TRBD2
v_gene: TRBV20-1
abundance: many

CDR3nt: TGTGCCAGCAGCCAAGACCTAGGGGGGGCGAGAATCTACGAGCAGTACTTC
CDR3aa: CASSQDLGGARIYEQYF
j_gene: TRBJ2-7
d_gene: -
v_gene: TRBV3-1
abundance: -

CDR3nt: TGTGCCAGCAGAAAGGGCAGGGTGATATCCGAGCAGTACTTC
CDR3aa: CASRKGRVISEQYF
j_gene: TRBJ2-7
d_gene: -
v_gene: TRBV12-3/TRBV12-4
abundance: many

CDR3nt: TGTGCCACCGCAAAAGGGGCTAGCGGACCCTCGGGGTATTCCTACGAGCAGTACTTC
CDR3aa: CATAKGASGPSGYSYEQYF
j_gene: TRBJ2-7
d_gene: TRBD2
v_gene: TRBV6-5
abundance: many

CDR3nt: -
CDR3aa: CAWSVPPPGSCFF
j_gene: TRBJ2-2
d_gene: -
v_gene: TRBV30
abundance: -

CDR3nt: TGTGCCAGCAGTTTTAGGCTCGGCAGCGGGAGCTACGAGCAGTACTTC
CDR3aa: CASSFRLGSGSYEQYF
j_gene: TRBJ2-7
d_gene: TRBD2
v_gene: TRBV28
abundance: many

CDR3nt: TGTGCCAGTAGTGCAACCCATCAAGGGACCGGCTATGGCTACACCTTC
CDR3aa: CASSATHQGTGYGYTF
j_gene: TRBJ1-2
d_gene: -
v_gene: TRBV19
abundance: -

CDR3nt: TGTGCCAGCAGTTACTCGAGGTTCTTCTATGGCTACACCTTC
CDR3aa: CASSYSRFFYGYTF
j_gene: TRBJ1-2
d_gene: -
v_gene: TRBV6-5
abundance: many

CDR3nt: TGTGCCAGCAGCCAAGACGCGGCAGGGGGCGTTTCGAACACCGGGGAGCTGTTTTTT
CDR3aa: CASSQDAAGGVSNTGELFF
j_gene: TRBJ2-2
d_gene: TRBD1
v_gene: TRBV14
abundance: -

CDR3nt: TGTGCCAGCAGCCCTCGGGTCTCGAACACCGGGGAGCTGTTTTTT
CDR3aa: CASSPRVSNTGELFF
j_gene: TRBJ2-2
d_gene: -
v_gene: TRBV9
abundance: few

CDR3nt: TGTGCCAGCAGTTTGACTAGCGGGAGGGCCGGGGAGACCCAGTACTTC
CDR3aa: CASSLTSGRAGETQYF
j_gene: TRBJ2-5
d_gene: TRBD2
v_gene: TRBV28
abundance: few

CDR3nt: TGTGCCAGCAGTATAACCGGGACAGAGACCTACGAGCAGTACTTC
CDR3aa: CASSITGTETYEQYF
j_gene: TRBJ2-7
d_gene: TRBD1
v_gene: TRBV6-1
abundance: many

CDR3nt: TGCAGCGTTGTATCCGGGTTAGGGGCCAACGTCCTGACTTTC
CDR3aa: CSVVSGLGANVLTF
j_gene: TRBJ2-6
d_gene: -
v_gene: TRBV29-1
abundance: many

CDR3nt: TGTGCCAGCAGCTTAACGATCGGAGGGGCCTACGAGCAGTACTTC
CDR3aa: CASSLTIGGAYEQYF
j_gene: TRBJ2-7
d_gene: -
v_gene: TRBV7-3
abundance: many

CDR3nt: TGCGCCAGCAGCTCGACAGGGGTTGGAGAGACCCAGTACTTC
CDR3aa: CASSSTGVGETQYF
j_gene: TRBJ2-5
d_gene: TRBD1
v_gene: TRBV5-1
abundance: -

CDR3nt: TGTGCCAGCAGCCCCGCCGGGGCCAACGTCCTGACTTTC
CDR3aa: CASSPAGANVLTF
j_gene: TRBJ2-6
d_gene: -
v_gene: TRBV7-3
abundance: many

CDR3nt: TGTGCCAGCACCCCCCCGGAGGTTGGGGATAATTCACCCCTCCACTTT
CDR3aa: CASTPPEVGDNSPLHF
j_gene: TRBJ1-6
d_gene: -
v_gene: TRBV27
abundance: -

CDR3nt: TGTGCCAGCAGCCAGATTGGGGGGAACACTGAAGCTTTCTTT
CDR3aa: CASSQIGGNTEAFF
j_gene: TRBJ1-1
d_gene: -
v_gene: TRBV3-1
abundance: -

CDR3nt: TGTGCCAGCAGTTTTAGCGAGGCCAAAAACATTCAGTACTTC
CDR3aa: CASSFSEAKNIQYF
j_gene: TRBJ2-4
d_gene: -
v_gene: TRBV28
abundance: many

CDR3nt: TGTGCCAGCAGCTTAGCGGACAAAGCTACCGGTCGAACCGGGGAGCTGTTTTTT
CDR3aa: CASSLADKATGRTGELFF
j_gene: TRBJ2-2
d_gene: -
v_gene: TRBV7-9
abundance: many

CDR3nt: TGTGCCAGCAGCGCCGGGTCTCAGGGCTACGAGCAGTACTTC
CDR3aa: CASSAGSQGYEQYF
j_gene: TRBJ2-7
d_gene: -
v_gene: TRBV9
abundance: many

CDR3nt: TGTGCCAGCAGCGAACCCGCGACGGGGTCCTACGAGCAGTACTTC
CDR3aa: CASSEPATGSYEQYF
j_gene: TRBJ2-7
d_gene: -
v_gene: TRBV12-3/TRBV12-4
abundance: many

CDR3nt: TGTGCCAGCAGTCGACAGGGGAGAGGGGAGACCCAGTACTTC
CDR3aa: CASSRQGRGETQYF
j_gene: TRBJ2-5
d_gene: TRBD1
v_gene: TRBV12-3/TRBV12-4
abundance: many

CDR3nt: TGTGCCAGCAGTTTTCCGGACAGGGGGCTCGAGGAGACCCAGTACTTC
CDR3aa: CASSFPDRGLEETQYF
j_gene: TRBJ2-5
d_gene: TRBD1
v_gene: TRBV28
abundance: many

CDR3nt: TGTGCCAGCAGCCCGGGGGCGGGAGGGCTTTACGAGCAGTACTTC
CDR3aa: CASSPGAGGLYEQYF
j_gene: TRBJ2-7
d_gene: TRBD2
v_gene: TRBV7-3
abundance: -

CDR3nt: TGTGCCATCGGGCAGGGAATCAACGAGCAGTACTTC
CDR3aa: CAIGQGINEQYF
j_gene: TRBJ2-7
d_gene: -
v_gene: TRBV10-3
abundance: many

CDR3nt: TGCAGCTACCGGACAGGGGGCGGCGGGGAGCTGTTTTTT
CDR3aa: CSYRTGGGGELFF
j_gene: TRBJ2-2
d_gene: TRBD1
v_gene: TRBV29-1
abundance: many

CDR3nt: TGTGCCAGCAGCCAAGAAGGAGGGAGAAGCTACGAGCAGTACTTC
CDR3aa: CASSQEGGRSYEQYF
j_gene: TRBJ2-7
d_gene: -
v_gene: TRBV14
abundance: many

CDR3nt: TGTGCCAGCAGACCCGGCGCTGCCTCCTACAATGAGCAGTTCTTC
CDR3aa: CASRPGAASYNEQFF
j_gene: TRBJ2-1
d_gene: -
v_gene: TRBV12-3/TRBV12-4
abundance: -

CDR3nt: TGCAGCGCAACAGGGCGCCAAGAGACCCAGTACTTC
CDR3aa: CSATGRQETQYF
j_gene: TRBJ2-5
d_gene: -
v_gene: TRBV29-1
abundance: many

CDR3nt: TGTGCCAGCAGCATGACAGGCCGCAAAAATCAGCCCCAGCATTTT
CDR3aa: CASSMTGRKNQPQHF
j_gene: TRBJ1-5
d_gene: -
v_gene: TRBV28
abundance: many

CDR3nt: TGTGCCAGCAGCGTAGTAATGGGGGTTGAAGCTTTCTTT
CDR3aa: CASSVVMGVEAFF
j_gene: TRBJ1-1
d_gene: -
v_gene: TRBV9
abundance: few